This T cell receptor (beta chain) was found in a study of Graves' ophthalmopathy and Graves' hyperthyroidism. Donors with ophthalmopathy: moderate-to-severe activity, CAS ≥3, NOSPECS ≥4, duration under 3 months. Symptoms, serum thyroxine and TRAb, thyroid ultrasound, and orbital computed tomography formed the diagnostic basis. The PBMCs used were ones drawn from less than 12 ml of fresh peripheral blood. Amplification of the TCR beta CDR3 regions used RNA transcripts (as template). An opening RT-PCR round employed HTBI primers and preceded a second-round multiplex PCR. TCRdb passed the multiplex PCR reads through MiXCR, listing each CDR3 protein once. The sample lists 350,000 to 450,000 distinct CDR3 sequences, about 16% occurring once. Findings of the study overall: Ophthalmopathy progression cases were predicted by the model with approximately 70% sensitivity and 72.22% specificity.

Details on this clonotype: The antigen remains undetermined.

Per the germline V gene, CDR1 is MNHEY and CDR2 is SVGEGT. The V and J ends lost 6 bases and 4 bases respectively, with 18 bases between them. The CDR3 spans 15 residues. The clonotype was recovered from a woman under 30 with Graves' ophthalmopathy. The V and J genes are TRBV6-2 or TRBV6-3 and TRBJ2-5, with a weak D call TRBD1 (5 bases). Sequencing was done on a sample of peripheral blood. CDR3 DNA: TGTGCCAGCAGGCACCGGACAAGCGAAGGAGAGACCCAGTACTTC. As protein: CASRHRTSEGETQYF.